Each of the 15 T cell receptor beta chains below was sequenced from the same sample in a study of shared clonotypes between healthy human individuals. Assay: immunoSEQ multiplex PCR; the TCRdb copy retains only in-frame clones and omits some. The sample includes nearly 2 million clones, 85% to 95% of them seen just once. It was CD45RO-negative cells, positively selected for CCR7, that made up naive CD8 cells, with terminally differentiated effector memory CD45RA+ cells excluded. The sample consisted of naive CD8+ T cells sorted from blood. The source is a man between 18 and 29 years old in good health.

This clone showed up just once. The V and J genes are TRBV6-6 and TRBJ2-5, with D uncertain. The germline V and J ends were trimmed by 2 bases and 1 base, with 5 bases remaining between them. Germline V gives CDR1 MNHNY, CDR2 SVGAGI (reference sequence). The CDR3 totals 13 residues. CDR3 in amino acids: CASSYEVQETQYF. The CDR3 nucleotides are TGTGCCAGCAGTTACGAAGTCCAAGAGACCCAGTACTTC.

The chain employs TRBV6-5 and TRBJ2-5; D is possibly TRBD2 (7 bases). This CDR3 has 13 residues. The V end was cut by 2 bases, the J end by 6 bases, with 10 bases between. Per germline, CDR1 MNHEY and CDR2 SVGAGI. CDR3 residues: CASSYEGGKTQYF. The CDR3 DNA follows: TGTGCCAGCAGTTACGAGGGGGGGAAGACCCAGTACTTC.

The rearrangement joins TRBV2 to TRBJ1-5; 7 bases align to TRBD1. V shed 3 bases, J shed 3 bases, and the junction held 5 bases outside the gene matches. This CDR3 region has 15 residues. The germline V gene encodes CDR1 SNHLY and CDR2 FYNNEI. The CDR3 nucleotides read TGTGCCAGCAGTGAGGTACAGGGGTTCAATCAGCCCCAGCATTTT. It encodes CASSEVQGFNQPQHF.

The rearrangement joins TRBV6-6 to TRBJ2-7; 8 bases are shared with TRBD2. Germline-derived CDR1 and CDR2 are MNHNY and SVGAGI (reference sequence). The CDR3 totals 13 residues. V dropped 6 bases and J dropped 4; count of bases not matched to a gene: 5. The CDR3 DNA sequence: TGTGCCAGCAGCTCCGGGGGGGAGTACGAGCAGTACTTC. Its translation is CASSSGGEYEQYF.

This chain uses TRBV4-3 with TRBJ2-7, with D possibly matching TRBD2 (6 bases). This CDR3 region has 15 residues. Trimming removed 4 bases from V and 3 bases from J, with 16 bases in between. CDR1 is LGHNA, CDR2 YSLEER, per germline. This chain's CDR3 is CASSLIRDSYYEQYF. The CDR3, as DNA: TGCGCCAGCAGCCTGATTCGGGACTCATACTACGAGCAGTACTTC.

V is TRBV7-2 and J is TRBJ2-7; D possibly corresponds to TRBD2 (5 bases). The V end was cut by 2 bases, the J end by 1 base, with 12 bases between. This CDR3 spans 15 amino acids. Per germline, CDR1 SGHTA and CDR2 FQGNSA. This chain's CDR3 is CASSLSRGFSYEQYF. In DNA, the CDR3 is TGTGCCAGCAGCTTAAGTCGAGGGTTTTCCTACGAGCAGTACTTC.

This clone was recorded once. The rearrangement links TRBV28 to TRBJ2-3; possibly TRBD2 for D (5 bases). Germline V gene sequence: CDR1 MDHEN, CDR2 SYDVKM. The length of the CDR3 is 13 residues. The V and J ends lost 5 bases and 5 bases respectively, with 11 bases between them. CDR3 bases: TGTGCCAGCAGTCCCGCGGGTGGAGATACGCAGTATTTT. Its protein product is CASSPAGGDTQYF.

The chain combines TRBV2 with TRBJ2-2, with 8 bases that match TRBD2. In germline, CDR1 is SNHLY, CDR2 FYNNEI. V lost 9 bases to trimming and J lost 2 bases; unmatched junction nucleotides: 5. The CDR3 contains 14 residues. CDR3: CASERGINTGELFF. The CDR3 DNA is TGTGCCAGTGAGCGGGGGATTAACACCGGGGAGCTGTTTTTT. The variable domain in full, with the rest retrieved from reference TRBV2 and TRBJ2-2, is EPEVTQTPSHQVTQMGQEVILRCVPISNHLYFYWYRQILGQKVEFLVSFYNNEISEKSEIFDDQFSVERPDGSNFTLKIRSTKLEDSAMYFCASERGINTGELFFGEGSRLTVL.

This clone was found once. The CDR3 sequence is CASSLSSGGAWDTQYF. CDR3 nucleotide sequence: TGTGCCAGCAGCTTGTCTAGCGGGGGGGCTTGGGATACGCAGTATTTT. The V and J genes are TRBV5-6 and TRBJ2-3, with 12 bases lining up with TRBD2. Germline CDR1 reads SGHDT; CDR2 reads YYEEEE. The ends lost 1 base at V and 6 bases at J; junction bases unmatched: 6. The CDR3 is made up of 16 amino acids. The complete variable domain, with remaining parts taken from reference TRBV5-6 and TRBJ2-3, reads DAGVTQSPTHLIKTRGQQVTLRCSPKSGHDTVSWYQQALGQGPQFIFQYYEEEERQRGNFPDRFSGHQFPNYSSELNVNALLLGDSALYLCASSLSSGGAWDTQYFGPGTRLTVL.

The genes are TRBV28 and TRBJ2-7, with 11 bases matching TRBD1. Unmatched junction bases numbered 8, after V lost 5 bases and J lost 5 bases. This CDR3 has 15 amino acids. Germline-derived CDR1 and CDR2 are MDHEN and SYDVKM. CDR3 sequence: CASSLEGQGEDEQYF. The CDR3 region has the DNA TGTGCCAGCAGTCTAGAGGGACAGGGGGAGGACGAGCAGTACTTC. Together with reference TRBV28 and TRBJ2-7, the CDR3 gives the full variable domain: DVKVTQSSRYLVKRTGEKVFLECVQDMDHENMFWYRQDPGLGLRLIYFSYDVKMKEKGDIPEGYSVSREKKERFSLILESASTNQTSMYLCASSLEGQGEDEQYFGPGTRLTVT.

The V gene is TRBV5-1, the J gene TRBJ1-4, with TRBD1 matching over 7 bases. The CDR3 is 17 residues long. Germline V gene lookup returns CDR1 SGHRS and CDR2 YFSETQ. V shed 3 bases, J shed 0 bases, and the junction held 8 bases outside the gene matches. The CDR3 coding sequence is TGCGCCAGCAGCTGGGACAGCGTTACCACAACTAATGAAAAACTGTTTTTT. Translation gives CASSWDSVTTTNEKLFF.

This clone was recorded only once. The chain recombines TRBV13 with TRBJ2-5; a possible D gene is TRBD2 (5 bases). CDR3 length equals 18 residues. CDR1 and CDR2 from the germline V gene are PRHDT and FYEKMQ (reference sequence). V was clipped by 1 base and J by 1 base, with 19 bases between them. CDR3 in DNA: TGTGCCAGCAGCTTAGAAGGTGTGGCAGCGGATTCCCAAGAGACCCAGTACTTC. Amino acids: CASSLEGVAADSQETQYF.

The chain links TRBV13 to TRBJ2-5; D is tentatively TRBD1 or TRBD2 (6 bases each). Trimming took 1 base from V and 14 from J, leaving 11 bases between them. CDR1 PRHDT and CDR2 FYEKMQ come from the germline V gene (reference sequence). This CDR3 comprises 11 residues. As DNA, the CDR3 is TGTGCCAGCAGCTTAGAGGGGGGTCCTTACTTC. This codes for CASSLEGGPYF.

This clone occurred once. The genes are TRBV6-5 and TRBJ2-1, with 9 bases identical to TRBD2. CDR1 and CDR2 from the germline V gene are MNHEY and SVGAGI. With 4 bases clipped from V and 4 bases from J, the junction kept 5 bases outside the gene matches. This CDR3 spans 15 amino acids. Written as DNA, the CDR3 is TGTGCCAGCAGTTCCGCGGGGGGGGTTTACAATGAGCAGTTCTTC. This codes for CASSSAGGVYNEQFF.

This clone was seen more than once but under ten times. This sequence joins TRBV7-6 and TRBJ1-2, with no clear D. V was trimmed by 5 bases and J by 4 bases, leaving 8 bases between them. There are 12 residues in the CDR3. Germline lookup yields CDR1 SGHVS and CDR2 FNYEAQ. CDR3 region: CASSPDTYGYTF. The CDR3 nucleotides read TGTGCCAGCAGCCCCGACACCTATGGCTACACCTTC.